This TCR beta chain is from a study of Graves' ophthalmopathy and Graves' hyperthyroidism. General observations from the study: Among expanded thyroid clonotypes above 0.001 frequency, most also occurred in blood. Using a 13-signature model, the authors split ophthalmopathy from stable hyperthyroidism, with roughly 91% sensitivity and roughly 80% specificity.

V lost 6 bases, J lost 10 bases, and 5 bases stayed unmatched. The V gene's germline CDR1 is ENHRY and CDR2 SYGVKD. CDR3 length: 11 amino acids. A note on this clonotype: Its cognate antigen is unknown. A much larger clone sits a single nucleotide away, making a read error possible.

From RNA, the CDR3 regions of TCR beta chains were amplified and sequenced. First-round RT-PCR used HTBI primers; second-round multiplex PCR followed. MiXCR was run by TCRdb on the multiplex PCR reads, yielding one entry per CDR3 protein. Of about 590,000 distinct CDR3 sequences in the sample, under 45% were seen once. The TCR sequence derives from an adult man with Graves' hyperthyroidism. The chain couples TRBV10-3 to TRBJ1-2, with TRBD1 matching 7 bases. Source material: peripheral blood or thyroid tissue (not recorded which). The CDR3 DNA reads TGTGCCATCAGCCCGGGACAGTACTACACCTTC. It codes for CAISPGQYYTF.